This T cell receptor beta chain was recorded in a study of blood T cell repertoires in COVID-19. Repertoires were generated with immunoSEQ multiplex PCR, while TCRdb's copy carries only in-frame clones and drops some. The data hold a few hundred thousand clones, with approximately 81% observed a single time. V shed 8 bases, J shed 4 bases, and the junction held 4 bases outside the gene matches. Germline CDR1 is LGHDT and CDR2 is YNNKEL (reference sequence). The CDR3 is 12 amino acids. The chain employs TRBV3-1 (or the pseudogene TRBV3-2) and TRBJ1-1; 7 nucleotides agree with TRBD1. The source is a woman of 80 years or more with acute or convalescent COVID-19. Sequenced material: peripheral blood. CDR3: CASENRGTEAFF. As DNA, the CDR3 is TGTGCCAGCGAAAACAGGGGCACTGAAGCTTTCTTT.